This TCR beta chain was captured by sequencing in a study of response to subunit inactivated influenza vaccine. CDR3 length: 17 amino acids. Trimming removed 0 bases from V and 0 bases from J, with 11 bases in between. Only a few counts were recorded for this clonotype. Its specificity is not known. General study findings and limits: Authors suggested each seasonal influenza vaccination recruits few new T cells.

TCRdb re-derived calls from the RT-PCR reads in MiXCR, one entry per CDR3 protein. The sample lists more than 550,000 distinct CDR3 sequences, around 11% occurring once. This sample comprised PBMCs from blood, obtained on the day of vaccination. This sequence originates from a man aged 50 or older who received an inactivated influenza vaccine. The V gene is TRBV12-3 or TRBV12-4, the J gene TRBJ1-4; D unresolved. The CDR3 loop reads CASSLALQIATNEKLFF. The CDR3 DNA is TGTGCCAGCAGTTTAGCGCTCCAGATAGCAACTAATGAAAAACTGTTTTTT.